These 22 T cell receptor beta chains originate from one sample sequenced in a study of T cell responses to AZD1222 COVID-19 vaccine. The method was immunoSEQ multiplex PCR; TCRdb's version includes in-frame clones alone and lacks a portion of them. This table has tens of thousands of clones, roughly 89% appearing once. Here the sequenced sample was peripheral blood, taken on day 0 of AZD1222 vaccination. Receptors were obtained from an adult in good health.

This chain links TRBV19 with TRBJ2-7, with D unresolved. Trimming took 6 bases from V and 3 from J, leaving 12 bases between them. The germline V gene encodes CDR1 LNHDA and CDR2 SQIVND (reference sequence). This CDR3 is 13 amino acids long. Written as DNA, the CDR3 is TGTGCCAGTAGCCCCCCCGGGTTCTACGAGCAGTACTTC. Translated, it gives CASSPPGFYEQYF.

The chain recombines TRBV7-8 with TRBJ1-2; D possibly corresponds to TRBD1 (5 bases). The CDR3 loop spans 13 amino acids. V was trimmed by 1 base and J by 10 bases, leaving 13 bases between them. In germline, CDR1 is SGHVS, CDR2 FQNEAQ. CDR3 nucleotide sequence: TGTGCCAGCAGCTTAGTCCGGCAGGGACCCTACACCTTC. Encoded protein: CASSLVRQGPYTF.

The rearrangement joins TRBV9 to TRBJ1-2; D remains unclear. The CDR3 length is 11 residues. Trimming stripped 4 bases from V and 8 bases from J, with 9 bases between. Germline CDR1 reads SGDLS; CDR2 reads YYNGEE. The CDR3 region is CASSTIGGYTF. CDR3 coding DNA: TGTGCCAGCAGCACGATCGGAGGCTACACCTTC.

V and J are TRBV5-1 and TRBJ2-7, with 9 bases identical to TRBD1. V lost 4 bases and J lost 5; bases outside the gene matches: 7. From germline, CDR1 is SGHRS and CDR2 YFSETQ. The CDR3 consists of 14 residues. CDR3 amino acids: CASSTTGGVHEQYF. The CDR3 nucleotides are TGCGCCAGCAGCACGACAGGGGGAGTCCACGAGCAGTACTTC.

The chain couples TRBV19 to TRBJ2-7; D could derive from TRBD1 or TRBD2 (5 bases each). The germline V and J ends were trimmed by 3 bases and 0 bases, with 9 bases remaining between them. CDR3 length equals 14 residues. Germline CDR1 is LNHDA and CDR2 is SQIVND (reference sequence). The CDR3: CASSMGPSSYEQYF. Here the CDR3 DNA reads TGTGCCAGTAGTATGGGACCGAGCTCCTACGAGCAGTACTTC. Full variable domain (rest looked up from reference TRBV19 and TRBJ2-7): DGGITQSPKYLFRKEGQNVTLSCEQNLNHDAMYWYRQDPGQGLRLIYYSQIVNDFQKGDIAEGYSVSREKKESFPLTVTSAQKNPTAFYLCASSMGPSSYEQYFGPGTRLTVT.

CDR3 DNA sequence: TGTGCCAGCAGGAGGACAGGGGGTAGGAATGAGCAGTTCTTC. This codes for CASRRTGGRNEQFF. V gene TRBV27 combines with J gene TRBJ2-1; TRBD1 matches 10 bases. Germline loops: CDR1 MNHEY, CDR2 SMNVEV (reference sequence). Trimming removed 6 bases from V and 7 bases from J; junction bases left unmatched: 6. This CDR3 comprises 14 residues.

The chain employs TRBV7-2 and TRBJ2-7; no definite D call. The germline V and J ends were trimmed by 5 bases and 0 bases, with 8 bases remaining between them. The germline V gene has CDR1 SGHTA and CDR2 FQGNSA. This CDR3 has 13 amino acids. The CDR3, as DNA: TGTGCCAGCAGCAATCTCCCCTCCTACGAGCAGTACTTC. Its protein is CASSNLPSYEQYF.

This clone was observed a few times. The rearrangement joins TRBV3-1 (or the pseudogene TRBV3-2) to TRBJ1-2; tentative D call: TRBD1 (6 bases). The CDR3 extends over 16 amino acids. V lost 3 bases and J 5 bases, leaving 19 bases between the germline ends. The germline V gene encodes CDR1 LGHDT and CDR2 YNNKEL (reference sequence). CDR3 loop: CASSHSPNEGDYGYTF. CDR3 coding DNA: TGTGCCAGCAGCCATTCTCCCAATGAGGGGGATTATGGCTACACCTTC.

The CDR3 region has the DNA TGTGCCAGCAGTCCCACTAGCGGGGGCGATGAGCAGTTCTTC. This translates into CASSPTSGGDEQFF. V is TRBV6-5 and J is TRBJ2-1; TRBD2 matches at 11 bases. Trimming removed 5 bases from V and 8 bases from J; junction bases left unmatched: 5. Germline lookup yields CDR1 MNHEY and CDR2 SVGAGI. This CDR3 has 14 residues.

This rearrangement joins TRBV6-5 to TRBJ1-2, with D uncertain. Germline CDR1 MNHEY, CDR2 SVGAGI. The CDR3 runs to 16 residues. V lost 0 bases to trimming and J lost 8 bases, with 19 bases between them. For the CDR3, the DNA is TGTGCCAGCAGTTACTCTGGAACCTCCCCGGTAGGAGGCTACACCTTC. This encodes CASSYSGTSPVGGYTF.

The chain is built from TRBV7-2 and TRBJ1-2, with 8 bases lining up with TRBD1. V was pared by 4 bases and J by 0 bases, with 1 base of the junction left unmatched. Per the germline V gene, CDR1 is SGHTA and CDR2 is FQGNSA. The CDR3 has 14 amino acids. CDR3 region: CASSSGQANYGYTF. CDR3 sequence (DNA): TGTGCCAGCAGCTCGGGACAGGCTAACTATGGCTACACCTTC.

This chain uses TRBV28 with TRBJ2-7; tentatively, D is TRBD1 (5 bases). Germline loops: CDR1 MDHEN, CDR2 SYDVKM. Trimming removed 2 bases from V and 2 bases from J, with 7 bases in between. This CDR3 comprises 13 residues. The CDR3 here is CASSLDSTYEQYF. CDR3 coding DNA: TGTGCCAGCAGTTTAGACAGCACCTACGAGCAGTACTTC.

The chain links TRBV5-6 to TRBJ2-1; TRBD2 aligns across 12 bases. The CDR3 is 15 amino acids. CDR1 is SGHDT and CDR2 is YYEEEE in the germline V gene. Trimming removed 4 bases from V and 6 bases from J; junction bases left unmatched: 5. The CDR3 region is CASSRTSGTTNEQFF. The DNA for the CDR3 is TGTGCCAGCAGCCGGACTAGCGGGACCACCAATGAGCAGTTCTTC.

V usage is TRBV19 and J usage is TRBJ1-3; 8 nucleotides align to TRBD1. J lost 8 bases, V lost 3 bases, and 6 bases had no gene match. The CDR3 spans 14 residues. Germline loops: CDR1 LNHDA, CDR2 SQIVND (reference sequence). The CDR3 reads CASSIPDREDTIYF. As DNA, the CDR3 is TGTGCCAGTAGTATCCCGGACAGGGAGGACACCATATATTTT. The entire variable domain, with the rest obtained from reference TRBV19 and TRBJ1-3, is as follows: DGGITQSPKYLFRKEGQNVTLSCEQNLNHDAMYWYRQDPGQGLRLIYYSQIVNDFQKGDIAEGYSVSREKKESFPLTVTSAQKNPTAFYLCASSIPDREDTIYFGEGSWLTVV.

V gene TRBV2 combines with J gene TRBJ1-1, with 9 bases aligning to TRBD1. The V gene end was trimmed by 7 bases and the J gene end by 3 bases; junction bases not matched to a gene: 6. CDR1 and CDR2 (germline): SNHLY, FYNNEI. The CDR3 is 14 amino acids. Here the CDR3 DNA reads TGTGCCAGCACCATGACAGGGGGTGACACTGAAGCTTTCTTT. It is translated as CASTMTGGDTEAFF.

The V and J genes are TRBV5-8 and TRBJ2-7, with TRBD2 matching 11 bases. Germline values: CDR1 SGHTS, CDR2 YDEGEE. This CDR3 region has 18 residues. The V gene end was trimmed by 0 bases and the J gene end by 5 bases; junction bases not matched to a gene: 13. The CDR3 here is CASSLAGLGLAVYNEQYF. For the CDR3, the DNA is TGTGCCAGCAGCTTGGCAGGGTTGGGACTAGCGGTATACAACGAGCAGTACTTC. Full variable domain (remainder filled in from reference TRBV5-8 and TRBJ2-7): EAGVTQSPTHLIKTRGQQATLRCSPISGHTSVYWYQQALGLGLQFLLWYDEGEERNRGNFPPRFSGRQFPNYSSELNVNALELEDSALYLCASSLAGLGLAVYNEQYFGPGTRLTVT.

This rearrangement joins TRBV7-2 to TRBJ1-2; D is possibly TRBD1 (5 bases). The V gene's germline CDR1 is SGHTA and CDR2 FQGNSA. The CDR3 is made up of 15 amino acids. V was clipped by 1 base and J by 2 bases, with 11 bases between them. CDR3 sequence (DNA): TGTGCCAGCAGCTTAGGAGGGACGACGAACTATGGCTACACCTTC. As protein: CASSLGGTTNYGYTF.

V is TRBV5-1 and J is TRBJ2-5, with 13 bases aligning to TRBD2. Germline lookup yields CDR1 SGHRS and CDR2 YFSETQ. V was clipped by 4 bases and J by 4 bases; unmatched bases: 4. CDR3 length equals 15 residues. CDR3 sequence reads: CASSPGTSGAETQYF. For the CDR3, the DNA is TGCGCCAGCAGCCCCGGGACTAGCGGGGCAGAGACCCAGTACTTC.

This clone was counted between two and nine times. J is TRBJ2-3 and V is TRBV6-2 or TRBV6-3; 10 bases agree with TRBD2. The length of the CDR3 is 16 residues. Germline assignment: CDR1 MNHEY and CDR2 SVGEGT. V was pared by 2 bases and J by 4 bases, with 6 bases of the junction left unmatched. The CDR3 loop is CASSYNLAGVSDTQYF. CDR3 DNA sequence: TGTGCCAGCAGTTACAACCTAGCGGGAGTGTCAGATACGCAGTATTTT.

J is TRBJ1-2 and V is TRBV28; 9 nucleotides line up with TRBD1. From germline, CDR1 is MDHEN and CDR2 SYDVKM. This CDR3 is 14 amino acids long. V lost 5 bases, J lost 7 bases, and 8 bases stayed unmatched. The chain's CDR3 is CASSLGDREIGYTF. DNA for the CDR3: TGTGCCAGCAGTCTGGGGGACAGGGAAATTGGCTACACCTTC.

The rearrangement joins TRBV5-1 to TRBJ1-1; no clear D. The germline V gene has CDR1 SGHRS and CDR2 YFSETQ. CDR3 length: 16 amino acids. Trimming left V 1 base short and J 0 bases short, with 13 bases between. The CDR3 bases are TGCGCCAGCAGCTTGAAAACGAATAGTATGAACACTGAAGCTTTCTTT. Translation: CASSLKTNSMNTEAFF.

V gene TRBV4-1 combines with J gene TRBJ2-1; tentatively, D is TRBD2 (5 bases). The CDR3 runs to 15 residues. Germline assignment: CDR1 MGHRA and CDR2 YSYEKL. V lost 3 bases to trimming and J lost 2 bases, with 11 bases between them. CDR3 loop: CASSHASGPYNEQFF. CDR3 nucleotides: TGCGCCAGCAGCCATGCAAGCGGACCCTACAATGAGCAGTTCTTC.